This T cell receptor beta chain stems from a study of T cells after yellow fever vaccination. A universal primer site and UMIs were added as TCR cDNA was made by 5'RACE template switching. TCRdb reprocessed the 5' RACE reads via MiXCR and lists one record per CDR3 protein. The sample shows roughly 140,000 distinct CDR3 sequences, roughly 8.2% of them seen only once. The source was CD4+ T cells sorted from PBMCs, collected 5 days after the yellow fever booster vaccination. This receptor was taken from a man aged 25 to 40 who received the YFV17D yellow fever vaccine.

The CDR3 nucleotides are TGTGCCAGCAGCGAGGTCAAGGGCGGCTACACCTTC. Protein product: CASSEVKGGYTF. V gene TRBV9 combines with J gene TRBJ1-2; D is uncertain. The CDR3 sequence is 12 residues long. Germline V gives CDR1 SGDLS, CDR2 YYNGEE. V shed 3 bases and J shed 8 bases, with 11 bases lying between them.